Sequencing of this TCR beta chain was carried out in a study of blood T cells in healthy people across ages. At the level of the study: Template switching retrieved approximately one barcoded beta molecule for each two T cells.

As concerns this clonotype: Its antigen is undetermined.

The authors ran a second PCR of roughly 7 to 11 cycles using a sample-barcoded 5' primer and a J-beta primer mix. TCRdb itself ran the 5' RACE reads through MiXCR, one entry per CDR3 protein. The data contain 720,000 or so distinct CDR3 sequences, around 38% of them singletons. PBMCs were isolated at a quantity of at least 7 million per sample. The amount of total RNA extracted per sample was at least 6 micrograms. Regarding the study as a whole: Age advanced and TCR beta diversity per million T cells fell, roughly linearly.

CDR3 length: 16 amino acids. Germline CDR1 is ENHRY and CDR2 is SYGVKD. The V segment lost 2 bases and the J segment 13 bases; nucleotides outside the gene matches: 13. This chain joins TRBV10-3 and TRBJ2-4; 11 bases fit TRBD2. Input material: blood. The TCR was taken from a man aged 80 or over in good health. In nucleotides, the CDR3 is TGTGCCATCAGTGAGCCCGTAGCGGGGGGGCAAAATGAGCAGTACTTC. The encoded protein is CAISEPVAGGQNEQYF.